This passage covers 6 T cell receptor beta chains from one sample sequenced in a study of T-cell memory formation after mild COVID-19. TCRdb fed the 5' RACE reads into MiXCR, producing one record per CDR3 protein. The sample consists of approximately 410,000 distinct CDR3 sequences, 23% of them appearing once. Source material: PBMCs or a T cell subset sorted from them (not recorded which). All receptors derive from an adult woman who had mild COVID-19 (a few samples of this study predate the infection). Cell type and time point are not known.

The chain links TRBV12-3 or TRBV12-4 to TRBJ1-2; tentative D call: TRBD1 (5 bases). CDR3 length: 14 residues. The germline V and J ends were trimmed by 7 bases and 5 bases, with 17 bases remaining between them. CDR3: CASNDYRPPYGYTF. DNA of the CDR3: TGTGCCAGCAACGATTACAGGCCACCTTATGGCTACACCTTC.

The chain recombines TRBV29-1 with TRBJ2-3; 10 bases agree with TRBD2. CDR1 and CDR2 (germline): SQVTM, ANQGSEA. V shed 5 bases, J shed 2 bases, and the junction held 7 bases outside the gene matches. CDR3 length: 15 residues. The CDR3 DNA follows: TGCAGCGTTAGACTAGCGGGCGCCTCCACAGATACGCAGTATTTT. Translation: CSVRLAGASTDTQYF.

The chain combines TRBV7-9 with TRBJ1-4; D gene ambiguous. Germline CDR1 reads SEHNR; CDR2 reads FQNEAQ (reference sequence). V lost 11 bases, J lost 7 bases, and 17 bases lay in between. The CDR3 consists of 13 residues. CDR3: CAGEMGSSEKLFF. The CDR3 DNA is TGTGCCGGAGAAATGGGGAGTAGTGAAAAACTGTTTTTT.

This clonotype was counted a few times. This sequence joins TRBV20-1 and TRBJ2-2, with TRBD2 identical over 9 bases. This CDR3 spans 14 amino acids. The J segment lost 6 bases and the V segment lost 6 bases, leaving 8 bases of the junction unmatched. The germline gives CDR1 DFQATT, CDR2 SNEGSKA (reference sequence). The CDR3 DNA follows: TGCAGTGCGAATGCGGGAGGGCCTTCCGGGGAGCTGTTTTTT. Translating gives CSANAGGPSGELFF.

This clonotype has only a few counts. The genes are TRBV12-3 or TRBV12-4 and TRBJ2-7, with D hard to call. V was pared by 5 bases and J by 2 bases, with 7 bases between. This CDR3 is built from 12 residues. CDR3 in amino acids: CASSIPTYEQYF. The CDR3 DNA reads TGTGCCAGCAGTATACCGACCTACGAGCAGTACTTC.

This clonotype was seen a few times. The chain combines TRBV20-1 with TRBJ2-7; 11 positions agree with TRBD1. Germline loops: CDR1 DFQATT, CDR2 SNEGSKA (reference sequence). The CDR3 spans 14 residues. V gave up 3 bases and J gave up 2 bases; unmatched junction bases: 3. DNA for the CDR3: TGCAGTGCTAGGGGGACAGGGGGTACCTACGAGCAGTACTTC. It is translated as CSARGTGGTYEQYF.